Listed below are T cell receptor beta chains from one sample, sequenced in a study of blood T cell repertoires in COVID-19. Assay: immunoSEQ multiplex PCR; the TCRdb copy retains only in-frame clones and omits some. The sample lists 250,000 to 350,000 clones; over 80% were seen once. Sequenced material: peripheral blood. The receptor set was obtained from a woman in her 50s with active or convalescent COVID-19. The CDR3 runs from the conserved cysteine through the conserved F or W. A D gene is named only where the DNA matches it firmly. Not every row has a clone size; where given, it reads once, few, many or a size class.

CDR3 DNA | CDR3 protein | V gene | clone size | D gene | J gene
TGTGCCAGCTCACCCCTGGCAGGGGAGATAGATACGCAGTATTTT | CASSPLAGEIDTQYF | TRBV18 | - | - | TRBJ2-3
TGTGCCAGCAGTTACTCGCTAAATAGCAATCAGCCCCAGCATTTT | CASSYSLNSNQPQHF | TRBV6-5 | - | - | TRBJ1-5
TGTGCCAGCAGCTCAAATTCACCCCTCCACTTT | CASSSNSPLHF | TRBV11-2 | - | - | TRBJ1-6
TGTGCCAGCAGCAAGGAGCCCTCCTACGAGCAGTACTTC | CASSKEPSYEQYF | TRBV6-4 | - | - | TRBJ2-7
TGTGCCAGCAGCTTAGGGACCGGGACAGGGGATAATTCACCCCTCCACTTT | CASSLGTGTGDNSPLHF | TRBV7-9 | few | TRBD1 | TRBJ1-6
TGTGCCAGCAAGAGGTCCTCTGGAAACACCATATATTTT | CASKRSSGNTIYF | TRBV3-1/TRBV3-2 | - | - | TRBJ1-3
TGTGCCAGCAGGCCACCAGGGGATCCCCCGAATGGCTACACCTTC | CASRPPGDPPNGYTF | TRBV25-1 | once | - | TRBJ1-2
TGTGCCAGCAGCCGGGAGACTAGCGGAGCCTACGAGCAGTACTTC | CASSRETSGAYEQYF | TRBV3-1/TRBV3-2 | - | TRBD2 | TRBJ2-7
TGTGCCAGCAGGTTCACACCCAGGGGCCTGAACACTGAAGCTTTCTTT | CASRFTPRGLNTEAFF | TRBV2 | - | - | TRBJ1-1
TGTGCCAGTAGTAACGATCGCAACTTGAACACTGAAGCTTTCTTT | CASSNDRNLNTEAFF | TRBV19 | - | - | TRBJ1-1
TGTGCCAGTGCAGGGGGCTGGGGCTACACCTTC | CASAGGWGYTF | TRBV7-9 | - | TRBD1 | TRBJ1-2
TGCGCCAGCAGCTTGGAGTCCCACCCCGCGGGAGATACGCAGTATTTT | CASSLESHPAGDTQYF | TRBV5-1 | - | - | TRBJ2-3
TGTGCCAGTAGTGACAGTTACAATGAGCAGTTCTTC | CASSDSYNEQFF | TRBV19 | - | - | TRBJ2-1
TGCGCCAGCACCGACCGTAGCGGGTTAGAAACAGATACGCAGTATTTT | CASTDRSGLETDTQYF | TRBV5-1 | - | TRBD2 | TRBJ2-3
TGTGCCTGCCTCGTCGCGGGACAGTTGAACACTGAAGCTTTCTTT | CACLVAGQLNTEAFF | TRBV30 | - | TRBD1 | TRBJ1-1
TGTGCCAGCAGCTTAGGTTCCTACAGGGGGCGATCCTACGAGCAGTACTTC | CASSLGSYRGRSYEQYF | TRBV7-9 | - | TRBD1 | TRBJ2-7
TGCAGTGCTAGTTCAGGGGAAAGTCAGCCCCAGCATTTT | CSASSGESQPQHF | TRBV20-1 | once | - | TRBJ1-5
TGTGCCAGCACCCAGACAGGGCGGACTGAAGCTTTCTTT | CASTQTGRTEAFF | TRBV3-1/TRBV3-2 | - | TRBD1 | TRBJ1-1
TGTGCCAGCTGCCGAACGGGACTCTCCACGGACGAGCAGTACTTC | CASCRTGLSTDEQYF | TRBV7-9 | once | - | TRBJ2-7
TGTGCCAGCAGCACTGTCTTCCTGGGGCTCGACGAGCAGTACTTC | CASSTVFLGLDEQYF | TRBV11-2 | - | - | TRBJ2-7
TGTGCCAGTGGATTCTATGAGGAGCGGGGCTACACCTTC | CASGFYEERGYTF | TRBV19 | - | - | TRBJ1-2
TGCAGCGTTGTTCCGGGGAGCGGGCAGTTCTTC | CSVVPGSGQFF | TRBV29-1 | once | - | TRBJ2-1
TGTGCCAGCAGCCATAGACTAGCGGGAGGAGAGACCCAGTACTTC | CASSHRLAGGETQYF | TRBV3-1/TRBV3-2 | - | TRBD2 | TRBJ2-5
TGTGCCAGCTCATTCCGGACAGGTCGCGGGCCGATTGGCTATGGCTACACCTTC | CASSFRTGRGPIGYGYTF | TRBV18 | - | TRBD1 | TRBJ1-2
TGTGCCTGGAGTCCCGGGGTATCCTACGAGCAGTACTTC | CAWSPGVSYEQYF | TRBV30 | few | - | TRBJ2-7